Sequencing of this T cell receptor beta chain was carried out in a study of blood T cell repertoires in COVID-19. Study details: COVID-19 samples collected from the United States, Italy and Spain covered acute and convalescent phases. From T cells, B-cell-depleted T cells, or PBMCs came the material, which was cDNA or gDNA.

Germline CDR1 reads SGHAT; CDR2 reads FQNNGV. Deletions cut 1 base from V and 4 bases from J, with 23 bases between. This CDR3 contains 19 residues. Participants, about 18 to 100 years old, spanned some 23 US areas. This clone showed up just once. Produced via immunoSEQ multiplex PCR; TCRdb's table is partial and in-frame only. In the table there are some 250,000 clones, about nine tenths of which are singletons. Sequencing input: PBMCs or T cells enriched from blood (not recorded which). The receptor was derived from a human donor in a cohort exposed to, infected with or recovered from COVID-19 (not recorded which). The donor label of this sample is uncertain. The rearrangement uses TRBV11-2 and TRBJ1-3; D ambiguous. CDR3 loop: CASSLVVLRVRSSGNTIYF. In nucleotides, the CDR3 is TGTGCCAGCAGCTTAGTAGTCCTTCGGGTCCGCTCTTCGGGAAACACCATATATTTT.